The T cell receptor beta chain described here comes from a study of post-analysis software for immune sequencing data. In the study overall: Secondary progressive, relapsing-remitting and progressive-relapsing multiple sclerosis were among the included disease courses.

Whole-study findings and limits: Strong co-clustering by F measure was seen for same-batch samples. Roughly five TRBV segments were more frequent in patients than controls; TRBV5-6, TRBV5-1 and TRBV20-1 belonged to this group. Normalized Chao1 diversity was significantly reduced in patients versus controls.

V shed 8 bases, J shed 9 bases, and the junction held 7 bases outside the gene matches. This CDR3 has 12 residues. Germline CDR1 reads SNHLY; CDR2 reads FYNNEI. Regarding this clonotype: Its antigen is currently unknown.

Unique molecular identifiers featured in each of the TCR beta cDNA libraries. From the PCR reads, TCRdb called clonotypes with MiXCR, one entry per CDR3 protein. The table records about 460,000 distinct CDR3 sequences, approximately 46% of them present only once. The chain is built from TRBV2 and TRBJ2-4; 7 positions match TRBD2. The sample consisted of blood. The sequence derives from a girl between 10 and 17 years old with multiple sclerosis. Written as DNA, the CDR3 is TGTGCCAGCGGGGGGGGACGCGGCATTCAGTACTTC. It specifies CASGGGRGIQYF.